The 20 T cell receptor beta chains below were found in one sample sequenced in a study of T cell repertoires in cytomegalovirus infection. TCRdb independently ran MiXCR on the reads; one entry per CDR3 protein. The data show hundreds of thousands of distinct CDR3 sequences, about 33% seen once. Their target antigens are unknown. This specimen was cultured PBMCs, taken from culture after CMV antigen stimulation. Receptors originate from a human donor in good health (CMV status not recorded). Some clones in this sample may be carry-over from other donors' samples.

The chain couples TRBV3-1 to TRBJ2-7; D call uncertain. The CDR3 runs 13 residues. Between the trimmed V and J ends, which lost 0 bases and 6 bases, there was a span of 9 bases. CDR1 is LGHDT, CDR2 YNNKEL, per germline (reference sequence). The CDR3 sequence is CASSQDGFGEQYV. The DNA of the CDR3 is TGTGCCAGCAGCCAAGATGGGTTTGGCGAGCAGTACGTC.

The chain couples TRBV27 to TRBJ2-3; D may be TRBD2 (5 bases). In germline, CDR1 is MNHEY, CDR2 SMNVEV (reference sequence). This CDR3 region has 13 residues. V was clipped by 5 bases and J by 11 bases, with 17 bases between them. CDR3 residues: CASSMNTLSGQYF. The CDR3 DNA reads TGTGCCAGCAGTATGAATACCCTGAGCGGGCAGTATTTT.

The V and J genes are TRBV28 and TRBJ1-5; no firm D call. Between the trimmed V and J ends, which lost 3 bases and 7 bases, there was a span of 28 bases. CDR3 length: 19 amino acids. Germline CDR1 is MDHEN and CDR2 is SYDVKM. CDR3 nucleotides: TGTGCCAGCAGTTTGGGAGGACGGAGACTCCTCAAAGTCAACCAGCCCCAGCATTTT. Translated, it gives CASSLGGRRLLKVNQPQHF.

The chain carries TRBV20-1 and TRBJ1-2; TRBD1 agrees at 7 bases. The V segment lost 6 bases and the J segment 7 bases; nucleotides outside the gene matches: 11. There are 13 residues in the CDR3. Germline V gives CDR1 DFQATT, CDR2 SNEGSKA (reference sequence). Written as DNA, the CDR3 is TGCAGTGCCAGGACAGGCGACATGGTTGGCTACACCTTC. Translation gives CSARTGDMVGYTF.

This chain connects TRBV20-1 to TRBJ2-7, with 8 nucleotides matching TRBD2. CDR1 is DFQATT and CDR2 is SNEGSKA in the germline V gene (reference sequence). The CDR3 sequence is 18 residues long. With 0 bases clipped from V and 0 bases from J, the junction kept 13 bases outside the gene matches. The CDR3 loop reads CSARDPERSGTSSYEQYV. As DNA, the CDR3 is TGCAGTGCTAGAGATCCGGAAAGAAGCGGGACTAGCTCCTACGAGCAGTACGTC.

This clonotype has only a few counts. The chain carries TRBV11-2 and TRBJ2-7; no reliable D call. Germline V CDR1 and CDR2: SGHAT, FQNNGV. There are 13 residues in the CDR3. V gave up 5 bases and J gave up 3 bases, with 11 bases separating them. CDR3: CASSDTLYYEQYV. The CDR3 region has the DNA TGTGCCAGCAGCGATACTTTATACTACGAGCAGTACGTC.

This rearrangement joins TRBV19 to TRBJ2-4, with a tentative D call TRBD1 (7 bases). The CDR3 totals 18 residues. Germline CDR1 is LNHDA and CDR2 is SQIVND (reference sequence). With 6 bases removed from V and 0 bases from J, the gap between germline ends came to 21 bases. The CDR3 nucleotides read TGTGCCAGTAGGGAGGCCCTAGGAGGGGACAGAGCCAAAAACATTCAGTACTTC. Amino acids: CASREALGGDRAKNIQYF.

This chain connects TRBV6-2 or TRBV6-3 to TRBJ2-7; TRBD1 matches 8 bases. The CDR3 has 15 amino acids. Germline CDR1 reads MNHEY; CDR2 reads SVGEGT. The J segment lost 3 bases and the V segment lost 4 bases, leaving 8 bases of the junction unmatched. CDR3 in amino acids: CASSFPRTGFYEQYF. The CDR3 DNA reads as TGTGCCAGCAGTTTCCCCAGGACAGGGTTCTACGAGCAGTACTTC.

This clonotype was detected only once. This chain links TRBV4-1 with TRBJ1-5, with D unclear. This CDR3 has 17 amino acids. Germline CDR1 and CDR2: MGHRA and YSYEKL. Trimming cost V 4 bases and J 6 bases, with 22 bases left between them. CDR3 residues: CASSRDLITSVGQPQHF. CDR3 sequence (DNA): TGCGCCAGCAGCCGAGACCTAATAACAAGCGTGGGTCAGCCCCAGCATTTT.

There are a few counts of this clonotype. This sequence joins TRBV7-8 and TRBJ1-4; D might be TRBD1 (5 bases). The CDR3 has 15 amino acids. The V end was cut by 5 bases, the J end by 7 bases, with 17 bases between. Germline lookup yields CDR1 SGHVS and CDR2 FQNEAQ. The CDR3: CASSPGRVPLEKLFF. In nucleotides, the CDR3 is TGTGCCAGCAGCCCAGGGCGCGTTCCGCTTGAAAAACTGTTTTTT.

The chain is built from TRBV6-1 and TRBJ2-7, with D perhaps matching TRBD1 (6 bases). Germline assignment: CDR1 MNHNS and CDR2 SASEGT. The CDR3 totals 13 residues. V gave up 6 bases and J gave up 4 bases, with 13 bases separating them. Here the CDR3 reads CASSKTGGYEQYF. Here the CDR3 DNA reads TGTGCCAGCAGCAAGACAGGAGGTTACGAGCAGTACTTC.

The genes are TRBV4-3 and TRBJ1-5; perhaps TRBD1 as D (6 bases). Germline CDR1 and CDR2: LGHNA and YSLEER. Trimming removed 3 bases from V and 0 bases from J, with 24 bases in between. The CDR3 runs to 20 residues. The CDR3 region is CASSQSWDTRTIYSNQPQHF. CDR3 nucleotides: TGCGCCAGCAGCCAGTCTTGGGACACAAGAACAATTTATAGCAATCAGCCCCAGCATTTT.

The V and J genes are TRBV7-6 and TRBJ2-7; TRBD2 matches 10 bases. This CDR3 spans 14 amino acids. J was trimmed by 5 bases and V by 1 base; bases with no gene match: 2. Germline-derived CDR1 and CDR2 are SGHVS and FNYEAQ. The CDR3 DNA reads TGTGCCAGCAGCTTAGAAGCGGGAGGGAACGAGCAGTACTTC. Translated: CASSLEAGGNEQYF.

This sequence joins TRBV6-1 and TRBJ2-4; D is uncertain. The germline CDR1 and CDR2 sequences are MNHNS and SASEGT. The CDR3 length is 14 residues. The V and J ends lost 6 bases and 6 bases respectively, with 15 bases between them. The CDR3 coding sequence is TGTGCCAGCAGCCTAGGGATTAGCTCAAACATTCAGTACTTC. Its protein product is CASSLGISSNIQYF.

CDR3 sequence reads: CASSFQGTVEQYF. CDR3 bases: TGTGCCAGCAGCTTCCAGGGGACAGTGGAGCAGTACTTC. The J gene is TRBJ2-7, the V gene TRBV5-4; 7 nucleotides line up with TRBD1. CDR3 length: 13 amino acids. CDR1 and CDR2 from the germline V gene are SGHNT and YYREEE (reference sequence). Losses at the gene ends were 2 bases for V and 7 bases for J; bases not matched to a gene: 6.

A remark on this clonotype: The junction departs from the called germline gene at one end, perhaps through a read error. The chain employs TRBV20-1 and TRBJ2-3, with D perhaps assigned TRBD1 or TRBD2 (6 bases each). This CDR3 is 11 amino acids long. The germline gives CDR1 DFQATT, CDR2 SNEGSKA (reference sequence). CDR3 in amino acids: CSVLGGSPGVF. The DNA of the CDR3 is TGCAGTGTTCTGGGGGGCTCACCGGGTGTTTTT.

This chain connects TRBV7-6 to TRBJ2-1, with TRBD2 identical over 8 bases. Germline assignment: CDR1 SGHVS and CDR2 FNYEAQ. The CDR3 contains 15 residues. With V trimmed by 5 bases and J by 6 bases, 9 bases remained unmatched. This CDR3 is CASSPGLAPANEQFF. CDR3 DNA sequence: TGTGCCAGCAGCCCCGGACTAGCCCCCGCCAATGAGCAGTTCTTC.

This clonotype was detected only a few times. The chain joins TRBV6-1 to TRBJ1-5; D might be TRBD1 (5 bases). V lost 5 bases, J lost 4 bases, and 18 bases lay in between. Germline V CDR1 and CDR2: MNHNS, SASEGT. The CDR3 covers 16 residues. As DNA, the CDR3 is TGTGCCAGCAGTTACCCAAGGACAAAACGGAATCAGCCCCAGCATTTT. Protein sequence: CASSYPRTKRNQPQHF.

The chain recombines TRBV24-1 with TRBJ2-3, with 10 bases identical to TRBD1. Per germline, CDR1 KGHDR and CDR2 SFDVKD. The junction had 9 bases not matched to a gene; V was cut back by 4 bases and J by 9 bases. The CDR3 is 15 amino acids. In DNA, the CDR3 is TGTGCCACCAGTGACCTATCGGGACAGGGGAACACGCAGTATTTT. The encoded protein is CATSDLSGQGNTQYF.

V usage is TRBV29-1 and J usage is TRBJ1-1; TRBD1 aligns across 11 bases. The CDR3 runs 15 residues. Germline loops: CDR1 SQVTM, CDR2 ANQGSEA. Trimming at V came to 7 bases and at J to 1 base, leaving 8 bases not matched to a gene. The CDR3 sequence: CSGRADRGPNTEAFF. The CDR3 nucleotides are TGCAGCGGCAGAGCGGACAGGGGGCCGAACACTGAAGCTTTCTTT. The full variable domain, completed using reference TRBV29-1 and TRBJ1-1, is SAVISQKPSRDICQRGTSLTIQCQVDSQVTMMFWYRQQPGQSLTLIATANQGSEATYESGFVIDKFPISRPNLTFSTLTVSNMSPEDSSIYLCSGRADRGPNTEAFFGQGTRLTVV.